The clone carrying this T cell receptor (beta chain) came up a few times. Antigen: not known. The data derive from a study of response to subunit inactivated influenza vaccine. Findings and limits, study-wide: Authors suggested few new T cells are recruited by each seasonal influenza vaccination.

Each CDR3 protein is one row after TCRdb ran MiXCR on the RT-PCR reads. The sample includes 700,000 to 800,000 distinct CDR3 sequences, approximately 18% of them seen just once. Germline lookup yields CDR1 SGHVS and CDR2 FNYEAQ. V trimming: 3 bases; J trimming: 2 bases; junction bases outside the gene matches: 7. The CDR3 totals 16 residues. Source: PBMCs from blood, taken more than 4 days after vaccination. This chain joins TRBV7-6 and TRBJ2-3; 8 positions agree with TRBD2. The origin of this receptor is a man between 50 and 59 years old who received an inactivated influenza vaccine. Here the CDR3 reads CASSFLSSGHTDTQYF. CDR3 in DNA: TGTGCCAGCAGCTTTCTGTCTAGCGGGCACACAGATACGCAGTATTTT.